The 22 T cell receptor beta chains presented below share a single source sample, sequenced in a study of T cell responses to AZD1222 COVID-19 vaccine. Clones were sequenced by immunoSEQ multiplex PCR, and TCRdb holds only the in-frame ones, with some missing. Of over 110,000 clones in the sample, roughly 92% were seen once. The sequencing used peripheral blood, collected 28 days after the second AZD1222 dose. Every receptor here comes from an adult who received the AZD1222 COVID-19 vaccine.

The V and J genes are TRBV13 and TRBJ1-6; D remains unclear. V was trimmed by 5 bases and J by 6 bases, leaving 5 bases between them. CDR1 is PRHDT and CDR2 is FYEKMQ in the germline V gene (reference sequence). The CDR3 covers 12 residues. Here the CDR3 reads CASSRSNSPLHF. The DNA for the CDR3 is TGTGCCAGCAGCCGCAGTAATTCACCCCTCCACTTT.

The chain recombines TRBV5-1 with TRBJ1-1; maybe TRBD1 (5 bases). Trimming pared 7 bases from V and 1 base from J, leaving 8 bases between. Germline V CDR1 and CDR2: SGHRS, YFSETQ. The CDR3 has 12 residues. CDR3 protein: CASQRGNTEAFF. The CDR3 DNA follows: TGCGCCAGCCAGAGGGGGAACACTGAAGCTTTCTTT.

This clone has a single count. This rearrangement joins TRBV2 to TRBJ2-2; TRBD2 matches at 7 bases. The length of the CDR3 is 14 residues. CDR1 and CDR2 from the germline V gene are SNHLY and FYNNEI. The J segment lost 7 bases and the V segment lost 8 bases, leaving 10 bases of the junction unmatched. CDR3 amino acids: CASLGGGYGGELFF. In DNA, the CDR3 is TGTGCCAGCCTTGGGGGAGGGTACGGCGGGGAGCTGTTTTTT.

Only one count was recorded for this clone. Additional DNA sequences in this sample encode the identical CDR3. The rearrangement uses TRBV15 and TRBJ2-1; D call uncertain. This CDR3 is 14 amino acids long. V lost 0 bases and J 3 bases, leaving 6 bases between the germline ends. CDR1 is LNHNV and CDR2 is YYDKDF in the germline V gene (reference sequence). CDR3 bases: TGTGCCACCAGCAGAGATCGTGGCTACAATGAGCAGTTCTTC. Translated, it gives CATSRDRGYNEQFF. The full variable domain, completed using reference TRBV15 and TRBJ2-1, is DAMVIQNPRYQVTQFGKPVTLSCSQTLNHNVMYWYQQKSSQAPKLLFHYYDKDFNNEADTPDNFQSRRPNTSFCFLDIRSPGLGDTAMYLCATSRDRGYNEQFFGPGTRLTVL.

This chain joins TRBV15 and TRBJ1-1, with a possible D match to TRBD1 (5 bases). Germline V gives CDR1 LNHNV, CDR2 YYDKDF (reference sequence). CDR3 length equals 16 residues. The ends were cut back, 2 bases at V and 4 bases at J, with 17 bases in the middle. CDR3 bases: TGTGCCACCAGCAGACGGCCGGGGGTCACATTCACTGAAGCTTTCTTT. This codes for CATSRRPGVTFTEAFF.

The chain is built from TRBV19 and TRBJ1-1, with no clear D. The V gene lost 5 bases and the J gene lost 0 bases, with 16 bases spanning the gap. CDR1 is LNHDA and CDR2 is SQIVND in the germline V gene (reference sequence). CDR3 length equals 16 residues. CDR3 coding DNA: TGTGCCAGTAGTCCAGGCACCATCCTGATGAACACTGAAGCTTTCTTT. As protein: CASSPGTILMNTEAFF.

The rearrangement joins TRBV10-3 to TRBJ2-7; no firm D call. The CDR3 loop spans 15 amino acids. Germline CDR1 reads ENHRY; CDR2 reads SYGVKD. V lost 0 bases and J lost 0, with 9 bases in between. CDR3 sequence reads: CAISESGPSSYEQYF. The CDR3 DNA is TGTGCCATCAGTGAGTCTGGCCCGAGCTCCTACGAGCAGTACTTC.

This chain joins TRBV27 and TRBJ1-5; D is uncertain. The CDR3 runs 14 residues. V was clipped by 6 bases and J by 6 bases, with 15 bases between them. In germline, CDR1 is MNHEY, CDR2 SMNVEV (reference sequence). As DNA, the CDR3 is TGTGCCAGCAGCCGACCGGGGAGCGGTCAGCCCCAGCATTTT. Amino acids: CASSRPGSGQPQHF.

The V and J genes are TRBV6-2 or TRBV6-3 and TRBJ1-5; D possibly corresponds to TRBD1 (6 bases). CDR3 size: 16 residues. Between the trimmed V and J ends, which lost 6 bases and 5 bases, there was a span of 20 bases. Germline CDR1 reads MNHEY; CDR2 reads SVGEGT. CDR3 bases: TGTGCCAGCAGCACGGGGAACAGGGATAAGGATCAGCCCCAGCATTTT. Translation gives CASSTGNRDKDQPQHF.

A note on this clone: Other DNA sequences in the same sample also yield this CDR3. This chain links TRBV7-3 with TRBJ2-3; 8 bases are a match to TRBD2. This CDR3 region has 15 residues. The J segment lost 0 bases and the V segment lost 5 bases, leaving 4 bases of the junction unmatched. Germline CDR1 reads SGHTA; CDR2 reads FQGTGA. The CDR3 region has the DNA TGTGCCAGCAGCCTCTCGGGGGGGAGCACAGATACGCAGTATTTT. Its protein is CASSLSGGSTDTQYF.

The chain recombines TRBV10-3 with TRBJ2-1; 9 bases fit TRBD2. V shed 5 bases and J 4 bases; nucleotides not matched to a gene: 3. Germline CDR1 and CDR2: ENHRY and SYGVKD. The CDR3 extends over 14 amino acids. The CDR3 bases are TGTGCCATCAGTAAAGCGGGGGGTTACAATGAGCAGTTCTTC. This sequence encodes CAISKAGGYNEQFF.

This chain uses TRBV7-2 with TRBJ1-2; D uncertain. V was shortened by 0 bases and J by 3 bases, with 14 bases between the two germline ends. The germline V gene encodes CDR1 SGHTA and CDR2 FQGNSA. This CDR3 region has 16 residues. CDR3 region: CASSLATTQVHYGYTF. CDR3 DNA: TGTGCCAGCAGCTTAGCTACGACGCAGGTTCACTATGGCTACACCTTC.

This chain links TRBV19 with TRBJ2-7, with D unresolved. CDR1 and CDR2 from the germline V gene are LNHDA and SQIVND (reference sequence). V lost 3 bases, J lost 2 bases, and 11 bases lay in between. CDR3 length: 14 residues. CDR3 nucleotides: TGTGCCAGTAGTATGACCCTCTCCACCTACGAGCAGTACTTC. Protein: CASSMTLSTYEQYF.

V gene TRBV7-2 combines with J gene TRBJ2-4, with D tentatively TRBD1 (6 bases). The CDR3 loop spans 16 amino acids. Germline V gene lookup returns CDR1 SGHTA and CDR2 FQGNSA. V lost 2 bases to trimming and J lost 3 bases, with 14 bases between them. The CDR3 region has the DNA TGTGCCAGCAGCTTATATGGGACAACGGGCAAAAACATTCAGTACTTC. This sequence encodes CASSLYGTTGKNIQYF. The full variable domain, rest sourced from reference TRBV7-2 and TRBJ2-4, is GAGVSQSPSNKVTEKGKDVELRCDPISGHTALYWYRQSLGQGLEFLIYFQGNSAPDKSGLPSDRFSAERTGGSVSTLTIQRTQQEDSAVYLCASSLYGTTGKNIQYFGAGTRLSVL.

CDR3 nucleotides: TGCGCCAGCAGCTTGCAAGGTGCTGGGGCCAACGTCCTGACTTTC. Amino acids: CASSLQGAGANVLTF. The rearrangement links TRBV5-1 to TRBJ2-6; the D is unclear. This CDR3 has 15 amino acids. Germline V lookup: CDR1 SGHRS, CDR2 YFSETQ. Trimming cost V 1 base and J 2 bases, with 7 bases left between them.

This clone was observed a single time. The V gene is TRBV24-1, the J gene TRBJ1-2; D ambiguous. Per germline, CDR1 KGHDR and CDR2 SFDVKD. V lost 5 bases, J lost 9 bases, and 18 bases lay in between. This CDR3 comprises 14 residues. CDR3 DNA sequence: TGTGCCACCAGTGGGGGTGACGGCCTAGGGAGCTACACCTTC. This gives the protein CATSGGDGLGSYTF.

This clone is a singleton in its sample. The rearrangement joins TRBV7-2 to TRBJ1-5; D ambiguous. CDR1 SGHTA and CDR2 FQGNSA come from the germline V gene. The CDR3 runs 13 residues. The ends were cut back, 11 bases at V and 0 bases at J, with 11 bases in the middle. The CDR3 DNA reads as TGTGCCTCGGTGGCCAATAGCAATCAGCCCCAGCATTTT. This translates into CASVANSNQPQHF.

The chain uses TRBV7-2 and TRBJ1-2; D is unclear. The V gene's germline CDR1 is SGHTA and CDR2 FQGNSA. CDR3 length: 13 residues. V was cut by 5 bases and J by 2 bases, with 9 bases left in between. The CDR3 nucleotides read TGTGCCAGCAGCCCTGACTCGAACTATGGCTACACCTTC. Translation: CASSPDSNYGYTF.

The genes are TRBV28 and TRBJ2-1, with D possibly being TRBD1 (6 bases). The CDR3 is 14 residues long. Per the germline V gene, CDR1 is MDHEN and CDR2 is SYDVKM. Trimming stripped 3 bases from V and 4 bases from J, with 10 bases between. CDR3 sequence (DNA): TGTGCCAGCAGTTTTTTGGACAGTTACAATGAGCAGTTCTTC. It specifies CASSFLDSYNEQFF.

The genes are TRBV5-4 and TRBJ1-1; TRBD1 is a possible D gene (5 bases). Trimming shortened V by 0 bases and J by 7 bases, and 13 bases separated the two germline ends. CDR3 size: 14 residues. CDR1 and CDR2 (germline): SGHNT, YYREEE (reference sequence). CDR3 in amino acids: CASSLERRGGEAFF. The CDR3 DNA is TGTGCCAGCAGCTTGGAGCGGAGGGGTGGTGAAGCTTTCTTT.

The CDR3, as DNA: TGTGCCAGCTCTTCCTGGGGCGGGGGGACAGATACGCAGTATTTT. Translated, it gives CASSSWGGGTDTQYF. This chain uses TRBV3-1 (or the pseudogene TRBV3-2) with TRBJ2-3; 8 bases match TRBD2. The junction had 10 bases not matched to a gene; V was cut back by 8 bases and J by 3 bases. Per germline, CDR1 LGHDT and CDR2 YNNKEL (reference sequence). CDR3 size: 15 residues.

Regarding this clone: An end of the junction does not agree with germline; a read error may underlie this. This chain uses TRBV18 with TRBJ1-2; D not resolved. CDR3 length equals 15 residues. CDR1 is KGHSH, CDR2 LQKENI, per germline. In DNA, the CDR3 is TGTGCCAGTTCACCACCGAGTTTACCGAACTATGGCTACACCTTC. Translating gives CASSPPSLPNYGYTF.